These 27 T cell receptor beta chains share one sample of origin, sequenced in a study of blood T cells in healthy people across ages. The use of a sample-barcoded 5' primer and a J-beta primer mix characterized a second PCR of about 6 to 12 cycles. TCRdb reprocessed the 5' RACE reads with MiXCR, giving one entry per CDR3 protein. The data show 1 million or so distinct CDR3 sequences, around 45% seen once. The sample was blood. The source is a woman aged 55-70 years in good health.

The gene calls are TRBV24-1 and TRBJ1-5; 9 positions agree with TRBD1. The CDR3 loop spans 16 amino acids. The V gene end was trimmed by 2 bases and the J gene end by 4 bases; junction bases not matched to a gene: 5. Germline CDR1 KGHDR, CDR2 SFDVKD. CDR3 DNA sequence: TGTGCCACCAGTGATTCGACAGGGGGAGAAAATCAGCCCCAGCATTTT. Translating gives CATSDSTGGENQPQHF.

The chain combines TRBV24-1 with TRBJ2-1; tentatively, D is TRBD1 (6 bases). V gave up 0 bases and J gave up 8 bases, with 19 bases separating them. Germline loops: CDR1 KGHDR, CDR2 SFDVKD. The CDR3 spans 17 residues. CDR3 in DNA: TGTGCCACCAGTGATTTGGGCCGGGACAAGGCCTTGGATGAGCAGTTCTTC. This encodes CATSDLGRDKALDEQFF.

As for this clonotype: Sequence at one end of the junction differs from germline and may be a read error. The rearrangement links TRBV29-1 to TRBJ1-2; D is undetermined. The germline V gene encodes CDR1 SQVTM and CDR2 ANQGSEA. This CDR3 has 13 amino acids. The CDR3 DNA reads TGCAGCGTTACCGGCCGACAAACCTATGGCCACACCTTC. It specifies CSVTGRQTYGHTF.

The gene calls are TRBV6-5 and TRBJ2-7; tentatively, D is TRBD1 or TRBD2 (6 bases each). Germline CDR1 and CDR2: MNHEY and SVGAGI. The V end lost 2 bases, the J end lost 4 bases, and 12 bases lay between the germline ends. This CDR3 contains 14 residues. The CDR3 here is CASSYGRRGYEQYF. The CDR3 DNA follows: TGTGCCAGCAGTTACGGGAGGAGGGGGTACGAGCAGTACTTC.

This clonotype appeared a few times. The chain joins TRBV12-3 or TRBV12-4 to TRBJ2-3, with D maybe TRBD2 (5 bases). V was pared by 5 bases and J by 0 bases, with 18 bases between. There are 17 residues in the CDR3. The CDR3 region is CASSPPLAGPSTDTQYF. In nucleotides, the CDR3 is TGTGCCAGCAGTCCACCTTTGGCGGGTCCTAGCACAGATACGCAGTATTTT.

Worth noting for this clonotype: A junction boundary mismatches the germline segment, possibly from a read error. The chain couples TRBV7-7 to TRBJ2-7; D not resolved. The CDR3 loop spans 13 amino acids. Germline V gives CDR1 SSHAT, CDR2 FNYEAQ (reference sequence). The DNA of the CDR3 is TGTGCCAGCAGCTTAGGAGGATCCTACGGGCAGTACTTC. It is translated as CASSLGGSYGQYF.

This clonotype was counted between two and nine times. One junction end does not reproduce the germline sequence, and a read error may be involved. This CDR3 reads CASSPGPRQFF. CDR3 in DNA: TGTGCCAGCAGCCCAGGTCCGAGGCAGTTCTTT. The chain is built from TRBV7-2 and TRBJ2-1; the D is unclear. This CDR3 has 11 residues. The germline gives CDR1 SGHTA, CDR2 FQGNSA.

This chain uses TRBV20-1 with TRBJ2-1; 7 bases are shared with TRBD1. V gave up 6 bases and J gave up 5 bases; unmatched junction bases: 7. Looked up from germline, CDR1 is DFQATT and CDR2 is SNEGSKA (reference sequence). This CDR3 spans 13 amino acids. This CDR3 reads CSAYGDSHNEQFF. CDR3 sequence (DNA): TGCAGTGCCTATGGGGACAGTCACAATGAGCAGTTCTTC.

The V and J genes are TRBV28 and TRBJ2-4; 7 bases align to TRBD2. The J call may be mistaken, given a closer DNA end match to TRBJ2-7. Germline CDR1 reads MDHEN; CDR2 reads SYDVKM. The CDR3 is made up of 15 amino acids. The CDR3 DNA reads TGTGCCAGCAGTCAGCAGGGCGGGAGAGGGCGCGAGCAGTACTTC. Translated: CASSQQGGRGREQYF.

The rearrangement joins TRBV9 to TRBJ2-1, with TRBD2 matching 12 bases. Germline V CDR1 and CDR2: SGDLS, YYNGEE. This CDR3 contains 14 residues. Trimming removed 4 bases from V and 9 bases from J; junction bases left unmatched: 5. CDR3 DNA sequence: TGTGCCAGCAGCCCCGGACTAGCGGGACTTGAGCAGTTCTTC. Encoded protein: CASSPGLAGLEQFF.

This chain joins TRBV4-1 and TRBJ2-1; 8 bases align to TRBD2. Trimming removed 1 base from V and 4 bases from J; junction bases left unmatched: 6. CDR1 MGHRA and CDR2 YSYEKL come from the germline V gene. The CDR3 sequence is 16 residues long. CDR3 nucleotide sequence: TGCGCCAGCAGCCAAGTCAATAGCGGGACGTACAATGAGCAGTTCTTC. The encoded protein is CASSQVNSGTYNEQFF.

The chain carries TRBV20-1 and TRBJ2-1, with 10 bases lining up with TRBD2. CDR1 is DFQATT and CDR2 is SNEGSKA in the germline V gene (reference sequence). The CDR3 runs 19 residues. V trimming: 0 bases; J trimming: 0 bases; junction bases outside the gene matches: 11. CDR3 in DNA: TGCAGTGCTAGAGACTCCTTTACTAGCGGGGAAAGCTCCTACAATGAGCAGTTCTTC. It translates to CSARDSFTSGESSYNEQFF.

This chain links TRBV5-1 with TRBJ1-1; a weak D match, TRBD1 (6 bases). The V and J ends lost 4 bases and 4 bases respectively, with 14 bases between them. This CDR3 is 14 amino acids long. Germline CDR1 is SGHRS and CDR2 is YFSETQ. The DNA of the CDR3 is TGCGCCAGCAGCGTGGACGGACAGACCACTGAAGCTTTCTTT. It translates to CASSVDGQTTEAFF.

This chain joins TRBV27 and TRBJ1-6; 8 bases map to TRBD1. The CDR3 runs to 16 residues. The ends lost 2 bases at V and 7 bases at J; junction bases unmatched: 7. The V gene's germline CDR1 is MNHEY and CDR2 SMNVEV (reference sequence). CDR3 in DNA: TGTGCCAGCAGTTTACCCCGGACAGGGTTCAATTCACCCCTCCACTTT. Translating gives CASSLPRTGFNSPLHF.

The chain is built from TRBV12-3 or TRBV12-4 and TRBJ1-1, with D maybe TRBD1 (6 bases). This CDR3 has 12 amino acids. With 6 bases removed from V and 8 bases from J, the gap between germline ends came to 13 bases. In nucleotides, the CDR3 is TGTGCCAGCAGCCGACAGGACCTAGAAGCTTTCTTT. This gives the protein CASSRQDLEAFF.

The CDR3 nucleotides read TGCAGTGCTAGATTCCGACAGGGACTCGAGACCCAGTACTTC. Translation: CSARFRQGLETQYF. The rearrangement uses TRBV20-1 and TRBJ2-5, with D possibly being TRBD1 (7 bases). This CDR3 region has 14 residues. Per germline, CDR1 DFQATT and CDR2 SNEGSKA (reference sequence). V dropped 2 bases and J dropped 5 bases, with 15 bases sitting between them.

The V call is TRBV12-3 or TRBV12-4, the J call TRBJ2-5; 8 bases line up with TRBD2. The assigned J gene may be wrong: the sequence end matches TRBJ2-7 better. There are 13 residues in the CDR3. This CDR3 reads CASRFSGTYEQYF. CDR3 bases: TGTGCCAGCAGATTTAGCGGGACTTACGAGCAGTACTTC.

The chain uses TRBV5-5 and TRBJ2-3, with unresolved D. The V gene lost 2 bases and the J gene lost 2 bases, with 9 bases spanning the gap. Germline V lookup: CDR1 SGHKS, CDR2 YYEKEE (reference sequence). This CDR3 comprises 14 residues. CDR3 sequence reads: CASSFISDTDTQYF. The CDR3 DNA reads TGTGCCAGCAGCTTTATTTCGGACACAGATACGCAGTATTTT. The full variable domain, its missing parts supplied by reference TRBV5-5 and TRBJ2-3, is DAGVTQSPTHLIKTRGQQVTLRCSPISGHKSVSWYQQVLGQGPQFIFQYYEKEERGRGNFPDRFSARQFPNYSSELNVNALLLGDSALYLCASSFISDTDTQYFGPGTRLTVL.

The chain combines TRBV12-3 or TRBV12-4 with TRBJ2-5; maybe TRBD2 (5 bases). The CDR3 runs to 13 residues. With 6 bases removed from V and 4 bases from J, the gap between germline ends came to 12 bases. The CDR3 DNA is TGTGCCAGCAGGGGTAGAGAGGGAGAGACCCAGTACTTC. This gives the protein CASRGREGETQYF.

Concerning this clonotype itself: Germline and junction disagree at one end, which may indicate a read error. The genes are TRBV15 and TRBJ1-4; TRBD1 matches at 12 bases. From germline, CDR1 is LNHNV and CDR2 YYDKDF (reference sequence). The CDR3 is made up of 15 amino acids. The CDR3 region is CATSGTGGINEELFF. Written as DNA, the CDR3 is TGTGCCACCAGCGGGACAGGGGGCATTAATGAAGAACTGTTTTTT.

CDR3 residues: CASSRTSGASSYEQYF. The CDR3, as DNA: TGTGCCAGCAGCCGGACTAGCGGGGCGAGCTCCTACGAGCAGTACTTC. This sequence joins TRBV7-9 and TRBJ2-7; 12 bases are shared with TRBD2. Per germline, CDR1 SEHNR and CDR2 FQNEAQ (reference sequence). The length of the CDR3 is 16 residues. Trimming at V came to 5 bases and at J to 0 bases, leaving 5 bases not matched to a gene.

Ten or more counts support this clonotype. A single base separates this from a much larger clone, so it may be a read error. J is TRBJ2-5 and V is TRBV29-1; D not certain. V was clipped by 7 bases and J by 11 bases, with 20 bases between them. The CDR3 is made up of 12 amino acids. The germline CDR1 and CDR2 sequences are SQVTM and ANQGSEA. Here the CDR3 reads CSARTGGDEQYF. DNA for the CDR3: TGCAGCGCCAGGACGGGTGGGGATGAGCAGTACTTC.

This sequence joins TRBV15 and TRBJ1-2; 8 nucleotides agree with TRBD1. The CDR3 runs 16 residues. Germline V gene data show CDR1 as LNHNV and CDR2 as YYDKDF (reference sequence). J lost 8 bases, V lost 5 bases, and 16 bases had no gene match. In DNA form, the CDR3 reads TGTGCCACCAGCCAAGGGGGGACAGGTGATGTCGTAGGCTACACCTTC. It specifies CATSQGGTGDVVGYTF.

This clonotype was counted a few times. The chain employs TRBV6-6 and TRBJ2-5; 7 positions match TRBD1. After removal of 1 base from V and 2 bases from J, the junction contained 4 bases not matched to a gene. Germline V lookup: CDR1 MNHNY, CDR2 SVGAGI (reference sequence). This CDR3 spans 15 amino acids. The DNA for the CDR3 is TGTGCCAGCAGTTACTTCCCGGGACAGCAAGAGACCCAGTACTTC. Its translation is CASSYFPGQQETQYF.

This clonotype has just a few counts. The chain carries TRBV4-2 and TRBJ2-7; 8 bases are a match to TRBD2. Unmatched junction bases numbered 8, after V lost 3 bases and J lost 1 base. The CDR3 is made up of 16 amino acids. CDR1 is LGHNA, CDR2 YNFKEQ, per germline. The CDR3 nucleotides read TGTGCCAGCAGCCAGGTTACTAGCGGCATGTCCTACGAGCAGTACTTC. It encodes CASSQVTSGMSYEQYF.

The table lists this clonotype with a few counts. The rearrangement joins TRBV27 to TRBJ2-7; 8 bases agree with TRBD1. This CDR3 is 15 amino acids long. The trim removed 5 bases at V and 7 bases at J, leaving 13 bases unmatched. Germline V gene data show CDR1 as MNHEY and CDR2 as SMNVEV (reference sequence). The CDR3 DNA reads as TGTGCCAGCAGTAGACAGGGGAAGCAGGCGGGGGAGCAGTACTTC. Protein: CASSRQGKQAGEQYF.

This sequence joins TRBV25-1 and TRBJ1-2; 8 bases map to TRBD1. The ends lost 0 bases at V and 6 bases at J; junction bases unmatched: 6. The germline CDR1 and CDR2 sequences are MGHDK and SYGVNS. The CDR3 is 15 amino acids. CDR3 protein: CASSEYQGARDGYTF. The CDR3 DNA reads as TGTGCCAGCAGTGAATATCAGGGGGCGCGGGATGGCTACACCTTC.